This entry features one T cell receptor beta chain sequence. Its target is not known. TCRdb independently ran MiXCR on the 5' RACE reads; one entry per CDR3 protein. The sample has fewer than 900,000 distinct CDR3 sequences, roughly 18% seen once. These data are taken from a study of identical twins. The CDR3 spans 12 residues. Trimming cost V 4 bases and J 14 bases, with 12 bases left between them. From germline, CDR1 is SGHDN and CDR2 FVKESK. Study-wide points: Twins shared out-of-frame alpha sequences with excess low generation probability. Reduced insertions were recorded for abundant cord blood beta clonotypes, with no such pattern in memory repertoires. Models predicted too little out-of-frame TCR alpha sharing in monozygotic twins.

These data were also reused for a study on T cells expressing NK-cell markers. From that paper: Seven of the eight sequenced donors were classified as HCMV-seropositive, and one was classified as seronegative.

Material: PBMCs. This TCR was recovered from a woman aged 18-35 years in good health. This chain uses TRBV14 with TRBJ1-6; unclear D gene. CDR3 bases: TGTGCCAGCAGCCGACACAAAGCCACCCTCCACTTT. It yields the protein CASSRHKATLHF.